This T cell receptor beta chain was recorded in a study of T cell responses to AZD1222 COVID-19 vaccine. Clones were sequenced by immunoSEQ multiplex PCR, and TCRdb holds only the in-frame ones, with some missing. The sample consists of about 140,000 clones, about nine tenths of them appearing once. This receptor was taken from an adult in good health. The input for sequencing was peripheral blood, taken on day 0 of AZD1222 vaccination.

CDR3 residues: CASLRGTQETQYF. CDR3 coding DNA: TGTGCCAGCTTGCGGGGGACTCAAGAGACCCAGTACTTC. The chain links TRBV7-2 to TRBJ2-5; 7 bases are a match to TRBD2. Germline CDR1 and CDR2: SGHTA and FQGNSA. The CDR3 is 13 amino acids. With 8 bases clipped from V and 2 bases from J, the junction kept 5 bases outside the gene matches.